The entry below describes one T cell receptor (beta chain). The second PCR ran roughly 7 to 12 cycles with a sample-barcoded 5' primer and J-beta primers. Via MiXCR, TCRdb re-called the 5' RACE reads, giving one row per CDR3 protein. Among 1,300,000 or so distinct CDR3 sequences listed, around 55% were seen once. This record comes from a study of blood T cells in healthy people across ages. The germline V and J ends were trimmed by 3 bases and 0 bases, with 6 bases remaining between them. This CDR3 region has 12 residues. Per the germline V gene, CDR1 is DFQATT and CDR2 is SNEGSKA (reference sequence).

The sequenced sample consisted of blood. V and J are TRBV20-1 and TRBJ2-7; D is unresolved. The sequence was obtained from a young man in good health. CDR3 DNA sequence: TGCAGTGCTAGGGTCCGCTCCTACGAGCAGTACTTC. Translating gives CSARVRSYEQYF.